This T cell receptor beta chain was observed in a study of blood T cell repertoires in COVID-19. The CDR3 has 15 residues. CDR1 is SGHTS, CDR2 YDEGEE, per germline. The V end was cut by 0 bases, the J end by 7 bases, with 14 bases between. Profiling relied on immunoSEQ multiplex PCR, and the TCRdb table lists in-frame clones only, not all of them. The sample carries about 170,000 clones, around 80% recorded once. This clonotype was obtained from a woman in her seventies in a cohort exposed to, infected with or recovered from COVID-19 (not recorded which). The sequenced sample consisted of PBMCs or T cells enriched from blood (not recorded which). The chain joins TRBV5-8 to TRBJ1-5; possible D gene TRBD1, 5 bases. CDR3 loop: CASSLVGSGKQPQHF. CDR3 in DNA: TGTGCCAGCAGCTTGGTTGGTTCAGGGAAACAGCCCCAGCATTTT.